These 23 T cell receptor beta chains came from one sample sequenced in a study of cytomegalovirus exposure and HLA in healthy donors. PCR involved 60 Vbeta and 13 Jbeta primers. Clones were sequenced by immunoSEQ multiplex PCR, and TCRdb holds only the in-frame ones, with some missing. The data show 95,000 to 100,000 clones, 76% seen once. Source material: PBMCs. These receptors came from a man aged 40-49 years in good health and CMV-seronegative.

This clone has just a few counts. The chain couples TRBV7-9 to TRBJ2-1, with D possibly being TRBD1 (5 bases). The CDR3 loop spans 15 amino acids. V lost 1 base and J 6 bases, leaving 13 bases between the germline ends. Germline-derived CDR1 and CDR2 are SEHNR and FQNEAQ (reference sequence). The CDR3, as DNA: TGTGCCAGCAGCTTAGTTCTTCCAGGGATCAATGAGCAGTTCTTC. Protein sequence: CASSLVLPGINEQFF.

This chain connects TRBV15 to TRBJ2-5; possible D gene TRBD2, 5 bases. Germline V lookup: CDR1 LNHNV, CDR2 YYDKDF (reference sequence). V dropped 5 bases and J dropped 4 bases, with 11 bases sitting between them. This CDR3 comprises 13 residues. DNA for the CDR3: TGTGCCACCAGCTCTGGAGGAGGAGAGACCCAGTACTTC. Translated, it gives CATSSGGGETQYF.

V is TRBV7-2 and J is TRBJ2-2; 13 bases match TRBD2. Trimming took 6 bases from V and 5 from J; bases not matched to a gene: 6. CDR1 is SGHTA, CDR2 FQGNSA, per germline. CDR3 length equals 16 residues. In DNA form, the CDR3 reads TGTGCCAGCAGACGTCGACTAGCGGGGGGTACCGGGGAGCTGTTTTTT. This gives the protein CASRRRLAGGTGELFF. The full variable domain, in which reference TRBV7-2 and TRBJ2-2 provide the parts outside the CDR3, is GAGVSQSPSNKVTEKGKDVELRCDPISGHTALYWYRQSLGQGLEFLIYFQGNSAPDKSGLPSDRFSAERTGGSVSTLTIQRTQQEDSAVYLCASRRRLAGGTGELFFGEGSRLTVL.

The J gene is TRBJ2-5, the V gene TRBV9; 10 bases agree with TRBD1. With 0 bases clipped from V and 4 bases from J, the junction kept 6 bases outside the gene matches. The CDR3 extends over 16 amino acids. Germline CDR1 SGDLS, CDR2 YYNGEE. The CDR3 DNA reads TGTGCCAGCAGCGTAGTGGTGACAGGGGGCCGAGAGACCCAGTACTTC. Translated: CASSVVVTGGRETQYF. The whole variable domain, remainder taken from reference TRBV9 and TRBJ2-5, is DSGVTQTPKHLITATGQRVTLRCSPRSGDLSVYWYQQSLDQGLQFLIQYYNGEERAKGNILERFSAQQFPDLHSELNLSSLELGDSALYFCASSVVVTGGRETQYFGPGTRLLVL.

The chain has TRBV6-6 and TRBJ2-5; 7 bases match TRBD1. CDR3 length: 14 residues. The V gene's germline CDR1 is MNHNY and CDR2 SVGAGI (reference sequence). With 2 bases clipped from V and 5 bases from J, the junction kept 5 bases outside the gene matches. The CDR3 is CASSYDRERETQYF. The CDR3 bases are TGTGCCAGCAGTTACGACAGGGAGAGGGAGACCCAGTACTTC.

The CDR3 loop reads CASSLDRDSGSKNIQYF. CDR3 in DNA: TGTGCCAGCAGCTTAGATCGGGACAGCGGAAGCAAAAACATTCAGTACTTC. This sequence joins TRBV11-2 and TRBJ2-4, with TRBD1 identical over 7 bases. Germline V lookup: CDR1 SGHAT, CDR2 FQNNGV. The V gene end was trimmed by 0 bases and the J gene end by 3 bases; junction bases not matched to a gene: 8. The CDR3 is 17 amino acids.

The rearrangement uses TRBV18 and TRBJ2-7, with TRBD1 as a possible D gene (6 bases). Trimming stripped 5 bases from V and 5 bases from J, with 13 bases between. The CDR3 has 13 amino acids. Germline V gives CDR1 KGHSH, CDR2 LQKENI. CDR3 DNA: TGTGCCAGCTCAGACAGGAGAAACAACGAGCAGTACTTC. It yields the protein CASSDRRNNEQYF.

This chain uses TRBV19 with TRBJ2-2; tentatively, D is TRBD1 (6 bases). Trimming stripped 3 bases from V and 1 base from J, with 24 bases between. The CDR3 is 20 amino acids. Germline V gene lookup returns CDR1 LNHDA and CDR2 SQIVND (reference sequence). DNA for the CDR3: TGTGCCAGTAGTATTCCTCCAGGATACCCGGGACAAATGAACACCGGGGAGCTGTTTTTT. Its translation: CASSIPPGYPGQMNTGELFF.

The rearrangement uses TRBV6-6 and TRBJ2-7; 8 bases match TRBD1. J gave up 3 bases and V 1 base, and 2 bases lay outside the gene matches. Germline CDR1 is MNHNY and CDR2 is SVGAGI (reference sequence). The CDR3 sequence is 14 residues long. The CDR3 protein is CASSYFGQGYEQYF. CDR3 in DNA: TGTGCCAGCAGTTACTTTGGACAGGGCTACGAGCAGTACTTC.

V is TRBV6-5 and J is TRBJ1-2, with 8 bases that match TRBD1. The germline CDR1 and CDR2 sequences are MNHEY and SVGAGI. Germline trimming cut 2 bases from V and 6 bases from J; bases unmatched to any gene: 8. The CDR3 runs 15 residues. The CDR3 is CASSYRDRIWDGYTF. CDR3 nucleotides: TGTGCCAGCAGTTACCGGGACAGGATCTGGGATGGCTACACCTTC.

The rearrangement links TRBV5-1 to TRBJ2-7; 12 bases are a match to TRBD2. The CDR3 covers 15 residues. Germline loops: CDR1 SGHRS, CDR2 YFSETQ. With V trimmed by 5 bases and J by 3 bases, 6 bases remained unmatched. The chain's CDR3 is CASSPSGRAIYEQYF. CDR3 coding DNA: TGCGCCAGCAGTCCTAGCGGGAGGGCCATCTACGAGCAGTACTTC.

The V gene is TRBV7-3, the J gene TRBJ1-1, with a weak D call TRBD1 (5 bases). Trimming took 2 bases from V and 3 from J, leaving 10 bases between them. Germline values: CDR1 SGHTA, CDR2 FQGTGA. The CDR3 runs to 14 residues. The CDR3 here is CASSLQGMDTEAFF. DNA of the CDR3: TGTGCCAGCAGCTTACAGGGTATGGACACTGAAGCTTTCTTT.

This clone was found once. The V call is TRBV5-4, the J call TRBJ2-5; TRBD1 agrees at 7 bases. This CDR3 spans 14 amino acids. Trimming at V came to 3 bases and at J to 0 bases, leaving 2 bases not matched to a gene. Germline V gene data show CDR1 as SGHNT and CDR2 as YYREEE (reference sequence). CDR3: CASSSTGYQETQYF. The CDR3, as DNA: TGTGCCAGCAGCTCGACAGGGTACCAAGAGACCCAGTACTTC.

This clone was seen just once. V gene TRBV9 combines with J gene TRBJ1-2; no definite D call. CDR3 length: 12 amino acids. Germline lookup yields CDR1 SGDLS and CDR2 YYNGEE. Between the trimmed V and J ends, which lost 0 bases and 4 bases, there was a span of 4 bases. Here the CDR3 reads CASSVDSYGYTF. The CDR3 nucleotides are TGTGCCAGCAGCGTAGACAGCTATGGCTACACCTTC.

This chain joins TRBV5-4 and TRBJ2-1; perhaps TRBD2 as D (6 bases). The CDR3 is 15 amino acids. Per germline, CDR1 SGHNT and CDR2 YYREEE (reference sequence). Trimming stripped 3 bases from V and 2 bases from J, with 12 bases between. In DNA, the CDR3 is TGTGCCAGCAGCTCGGGGGATGGGACCTACAATGAGCAGTTCTTC. It codes for CASSSGDGTYNEQFF.

This clone was found once. The chain uses TRBV29-1 and TRBJ2-3; 9 nucleotides align to TRBD1. The CDR3 length is 14 residues. Germline loops: CDR1 SQVTM, CDR2 ANQGSEA. The V and J ends lost 6 bases and 3 bases, in that order; junction bases with no gene match: 7. The CDR3 nucleotides are TGCAGCGTCGGAGTGGGACAGGGTACAGATACGCAGTATTTT. The encoded protein is CSVGVGQGTDTQYF.

The chain links TRBV7-9 to TRBJ2-2, with D possibly being TRBD1 (5 bases). The CDR3 is made up of 13 amino acids. V was pared by 1 base and J by 7 bases, with 7 bases between. The germline CDR1 and CDR2 sequences are SEHNR and FQNEAQ (reference sequence). The CDR3 protein is CASSLVGVGELFF. As DNA, the CDR3 is TGTGCCAGCAGCTTAGTAGGGGTCGGGGAGCTGTTTTTT. The full variable domain, rest sourced from reference TRBV7-9 and TRBJ2-2, is DTGVSQNPRHKITKRGQNVTFRCDPISEHNRLYWYRQTLGQGPEFLTYFQNEAQLEKSRLLSDRFSAERPKGSFSTLEIQRTEQGDSAMYLCASSLVGVGELFFGEGSRLTVL.

The chain is built from TRBV19 and TRBJ1-5, with D uncertain. The CDR3 has 17 residues. Germline CDR1 is LNHDA and CDR2 is SQIVND (reference sequence). V was clipped by 3 bases and J by 0 bases, with 15 bases between them. CDR3 loop: CASSISRDKYSNQPQHF. CDR3 DNA: TGTGCCAGTAGTATCTCCCGGGATAAATATAGCAATCAGCCCCAGCATTTT.

The chain recombines TRBV7-2 with TRBJ2-1; 7 bases fit TRBD1. Trimming removed 2 bases from V and 5 bases from J; junction bases left unmatched: 3. The CDR3 extends over 14 amino acids. Per the germline V gene, CDR1 is SGHTA and CDR2 is FQGNSA. CDR3 amino acids: CASSLTGVHNEQFF. The CDR3 DNA is TGTGCCAGCAGCTTAACAGGGGTCCACAATGAGCAGTTCTTC.

The chain is built from TRBV6-5 and TRBJ1-5; D is ambiguous. Germline CDR1 and CDR2: MNHEY and SVGAGI. CDR3 size: 14 residues. V lost 3 bases and J 0 bases, leaving 6 bases between the germline ends. The chain's CDR3 is CASSYQASNQPQHF. As DNA, the CDR3 is TGTGCCAGCAGTTATCAGGCTAGCAATCAGCCCCAGCATTTT.

This clone was detected only a few times. This chain joins TRBV6-5 and TRBJ2-1; possible D gene TRBD2, 7 bases. CDR1 is MNHEY, CDR2 SVGAGI, per germline. This CDR3 spans 13 amino acids. V lost 7 bases, J lost 8 bases, and 15 bases lay in between. As DNA, the CDR3 is TGTGCCAGCACCCCCACGGGGGGCCATGAGCAGTTCTTC. Translated, it gives CASTPTGGHEQFF.

This chain links TRBV29-1 with TRBJ2-1; D is perhaps TRBD2 (6 bases). CDR1 is SQVTM and CDR2 is ANQGSEA in the germline V gene. This CDR3 region has 14 residues. V shed 4 bases and J shed 2 bases, with 12 bases lying between them. CDR3 amino acids: CSVVFTSPYNEQFF. For the CDR3, the DNA is TGCAGCGTTGTCTTCACTAGCCCCTACAATGAGCAGTTCTTC.

By share, this clone counts as medium-sized. V is TRBV11-2 and J is TRBJ1-6, with TRBD1 identical over 9 bases. CDR1 and CDR2 (germline): SGHAT, FQNNGV. The V gene end was trimmed by 5 bases and the J gene end by 6 bases; junction bases not matched to a gene: 8. The CDR3 spans 16 residues. CDR3 loop: CASSALQGAGNSPLHF. In nucleotides, the CDR3 is TGTGCCAGCAGCGCCCTACAGGGGGCCGGTAATTCACCCCTCCACTTT.